The present TCR beta chain was sequenced within a study of PD-1 blockade in classical Hodgkin lymphoma. The time point: cycle 4 day 1 (C4D1), after 5 to 7 weeks of nivolumab. Every patient experienced relapse after autologous stem cell transplantation, and brentuximab vedotin exposure varied. Thawed PBMCs were the source of CD4+ T cells, purified by magnetic negative selection. CDR1 is SGHVS, CDR2 FQNEAQ, per germline. Trimming removed 5 bases at V and 5 bases at J, with 12 bases between. The CDR3 spans 13 residues. Only in-frame clones appear in the TCRdb table, and some are missing; sequencing was by immunoSEQ multiplex PCR. This table has tens of thousands of clones, about 88% appearing once.

The origin of this receptor is a human donor with classical Hodgkin lymphoma. The chain links TRBV7-8 to TRBJ1-2; a weak D match, TRBD1 (5 bases). Sequencing used CD4+ T cells from blood, obtained before the fourth cycle of nivolumab. The CDR3, as DNA: TGTGCCAGCAGCCTCGGGGACCTATATGGCTACACCTTC. Protein product: CASSLGDLYGYTF.